A selection of T cell receptor beta chains follows, all from one sample in a study of T-cell reconstitution after alpha-beta-depleted transplantation in children. TCRdb passed the PCR reads through MiXCR, listing each CDR3 protein once. The repertoire holds about 78,000 distinct CDR3 sequences, with about 14% as singletons. Here the sequenced sample was PBMCs, mostly from graft donor cells, taken 180 days after TCRalphabeta/CD19-depleted stem cell transplant. The receptors derive from a male patient between 2 and 15 years old who had a stem cell transplant for acute lymphoblastic leukemia, so the T cells may come from the graft donor. CDR3s include the opening cysteine and the closing phenylalanine or tryptophan. A D gene is named only where the DNA matches it firmly. A row's size may be missing; if present it is once, few, many or a size class.

d_call: .; v_call: TRBV9; j_call: TRBJ1-6; clone_size: few; cdr3_nt: TGTGCCAGCAGCGTCCAGGGCGGAAATTCACCCCTCCACTTT; cdr3_aa: CASSVQGGNSPLHF
d_call: TRBD2; v_call: TRBV18; j_call: TRBJ2-5; clone_size: few; cdr3_nt: TGTGCCAGCTCACCGCGGACTAGTCAGGAGACCCAGTACTTC; cdr3_aa: CASSPRTSQETQYF
d_call: .; v_call: TRBV7-3; j_call: TRBJ2-1; clone_size: many; cdr3_nt: TGTGCCAGCAGCTTAGGGTTCTCCTACAATGAGCAGTTCTTC; cdr3_aa: CASSLGFSYNEQFF
d_call: .; v_call: TRBV19; j_call: TRBJ2-1; clone_size: .; cdr3_nt: TGTGCCAGTAGTATGCTCGGTGGCTACAATGAGCAGTTCTTC; cdr3_aa: CASSMLGGYNEQFF
d_call: .; v_call: TRBV4-3; j_call: TRBJ2-7; clone_size: .; cdr3_nt: TGCGCCAGCAGCCAAGATCGCGGATCCTACGAGCAGTACTTC; cdr3_aa: CASSQDRGSYEQYF
d_call: .; v_call: TRBV3-1; j_call: TRBJ2-7; clone_size: many; cdr3_nt: TGTGCCAGCAGCCAGGAAGGCCCCCCGAGCTCCTACGAGCAGTACTTC; cdr3_aa: CASSQEGPPSSYEQYF
d_call: TRBD1; v_call: TRBV28; j_call: TRBJ2-7; clone_size: few; cdr3_nt: TGTGCCACCCGACAGGGGTACGAGCAGTACTTC; cdr3_aa: CATRQGYEQYF
d_call: .; v_call: TRBV29-1; j_call: TRBJ2-7; clone_size: many; cdr3_nt: TGCAGCGTTGAAGGACAGGGAGGTCGCGAGCAGTACTTC; cdr3_aa: CSVEGQGGREQYF
d_call: .; v_call: TRBV18; j_call: TRBJ2-4; clone_size: few; cdr3_nt: TGTGCCAGCTCACCGACCAGCTCCAATAACATTCAGTACTTC; cdr3_aa: CASSPTSSNNIQYF
d_call: .; v_call: TRBV3-1; j_call: TRBJ1-5; clone_size: .; cdr3_nt: TGTGCCAGCAGCCAAGAATATTACGGACCTTATCAGCCCCAGCATTTT; cdr3_aa: CASSQEYYGPYQPQHF
d_call: .; v_call: TRBV11-2; j_call: TRBJ2-6; clone_size: .; cdr3_nt: TGTGCCAGCAGCCTGGTGGGGGCAGGGGCGCTCTCTGGGGCCAACGTCCTGACTTTC; cdr3_aa: CASSLVGAGALSGANVLTF
d_call: .; v_call: TRBV12-3/TRBV12-4; j_call: TRBJ2-3; clone_size: few; cdr3_nt: TGTGCCAGCAGTCTAGGGGGGAGGGTGTTCCCAGATACGCAGTATTTT; cdr3_aa: CASSLGGRVFPDTQYF
d_call: .; v_call: TRBV5-1; j_call: TRBJ2-5; clone_size: many; cdr3_nt: TGCGCCAGCAGCCCGGGGCAGGGGCGGGAGACCCAGTACTTC; cdr3_aa: CASSPGQGRETQYF
d_call: .; v_call: TRBV4-2; j_call: TRBJ2-1; clone_size: few; cdr3_nt: TGTGCCAGCAGCCAAGATAGCGCGGGGAATGAGCAGTTCTTC; cdr3_aa: CASSQDSAGNEQFF
d_call: .; v_call: TRBV12-3/TRBV12-4; j_call: TRBJ2-3; clone_size: .; cdr3_nt: TGTGCCAGCAGTTTAGACGGGGAGGGCACAGATACGCAGTATTTT; cdr3_aa: CASSLDGEGTDTQYF
d_call: TRBD2; v_call: TRBV25-1; j_call: TRBJ2-2; clone_size: few; cdr3_nt: TGTGCCAGCAGGGGGGGGACTAGCCCGAACACCGGGGAGCTGTTTTTT; cdr3_aa: CASRGGTSPNTGELFF
d_call: .; v_call: TRBV11-2; j_call: TRBJ2-7; clone_size: .; cdr3_nt: TGTGCCAGCAGCTTACCAGGATTCTCCTACGAGCAGTACTTC; cdr3_aa: CASSLPGFSYEQYF
d_call: .; v_call: TRBV10-3; j_call: TRBJ2-7; clone_size: many; cdr3_nt: TGTGCCATCAGTGACGGGGCCGTCGGGTACTTC; cdr3_aa: CAISDGAVGYF
d_call: .; v_call: TRBV5-1; j_call: TRBJ2-1; clone_size: .; cdr3_nt: TGCGCCAGCAGTTTAGGCGGAGGAGGGGCCTACAATGAGCAGTTCTTC; cdr3_aa: CASSLGGGGAYNEQFF
d_call: .; v_call: TRBV18; j_call: TRBJ1-2; clone_size: few; cdr3_nt: TGTGCCAGCTCAGAGGGGAGATCGAACTATGGCTACACCTTC; cdr3_aa: CASSEGRSNYGYTF
d_call: .; v_call: TRBV20-1; j_call: TRBJ1-1; clone_size: .; cdr3_nt: TGCAGTGCCGGGGCCACTGAAGCTTTCTTT; cdr3_aa: CSAGATEAFF
d_call: TRBD1; v_call: TRBV6-1; j_call: TRBJ2-3; clone_size: few; cdr3_nt: TGTGCCGGGGAAGGGGGCGCTTGGACAGATACGCAGTATTTT; cdr3_aa: CAGEGGAWTDTQYF